These 21 T cell receptor beta chains share one sample of origin, sequenced in a study of blood T cell repertoires in COVID-19. Clones were sequenced by immunoSEQ multiplex PCR, and TCRdb holds only the in-frame ones, with some missing. This sample has around 160,000 clones; about 81% occur once, and the top ten carry approximately 18%. The sequenced sample was peripheral blood. These receptors originate from a woman older than 75 with acute or convalescent COVID-19.

The chain has TRBV6-2 or TRBV6-3 and TRBJ1-4; D is unresolved. The V and J ends lost 2 bases and 4 bases respectively, with 5 bases between them. CDR3 length equals 13 residues. Germline lookup yields CDR1 MNHEY and CDR2 SVGEGT. CDR3 DNA: TGTGCCAGCAGTTACGACTATAATGAAAAACTGTTTTTT. Amino acids: CASSYDYNEKLFF.

The rearrangement links TRBV7-2 to TRBJ2-7; 14 bases match TRBD2. V trimming: 4 bases; J trimming: 6 bases; junction bases outside the gene matches: 5. Germline V gene sequence: CDR1 SGHTA, CDR2 FQGNSA. The CDR3 spans 15 residues. The CDR3 loop is CASSWGLAGVGEQYF. In nucleotides, the CDR3 is TGTGCCAGCAGCTGGGGACTAGCGGGAGTGGGCGAGCAGTACTTC.

This rearrangement joins TRBV19 to TRBJ1-5; TRBD1 agrees at 7 bases. Germline CDR1 reads LNHDA; CDR2 reads SQIVND (reference sequence). The CDR3 runs to 15 residues. Trimming cost V 6 bases and J 0 bases; bases outside gene matches: 5. The CDR3 region is CASRITGVSNQPQHF. The CDR3 nucleotides read TGTGCCAGTAGGATTACAGGGGTTAGCAATCAGCCCCAGCATTTT. The complete variable domain, with remaining parts taken from reference TRBV19 and TRBJ1-5, reads DGGITQSPKYLFRKEGQNVTLSCEQNLNHDAMYWYRQDPGQGLRLIYYSQIVNDFQKGDIAEGYSVSREKKESFPLTVTSAQKNPTAFYLCASRITGVSNQPQHFGDGTRLSIL.

Here the CDR3 reads CASSLYDSDAYEQYF. In nucleotides, the CDR3 is TGTGCCAGCAGCTTATACGACAGTGACGCCTACGAGCAGTACTTC. The chain is built from TRBV7-2 and TRBJ2-7; a weak D match, TRBD1 (5 bases). Trimming stripped 2 bases from V and 2 bases from J, with 13 bases between. Per the germline V gene, CDR1 is SGHTA and CDR2 is FQGNSA. There are 15 residues in the CDR3.

This clone was detected a few times. The rearrangement links TRBV28 to TRBJ2-7; 7 bases map to TRBD2. Germline assignment: CDR1 MDHEN and CDR2 SYDVKM. J lost 7 bases, V lost 6 bases, and 12 bases had no gene match. The CDR3 loop spans 14 amino acids. As DNA, the CDR3 is TGTGCCAGCAGCCTACCCGGGAGGTTAGTTGAGCAGTACTTC. Residues: CASSLPGRLVEQYF.

The V call is TRBV6-5, the J call TRBJ2-7; TRBD2 agrees at 10 bases. This CDR3 contains 14 residues. Losses at the gene ends were 4 bases for V and 3 bases for J; bases not matched to a gene: 3. The V gene's germline CDR1 is MNHEY and CDR2 SVGAGI. The CDR3 region is CASSFASGSYEQYF. The CDR3 DNA reads as TGTGCCAGCAGTTTTGCTAGCGGGAGCTACGAGCAGTACTTC.

V usage is TRBV7-8 and J usage is TRBJ1-5; 7 nucleotides line up with TRBD1. Germline lookup yields CDR1 SGHVS and CDR2 FQNEAQ. The CDR3 extends over 17 amino acids. J lost 2 bases, V lost 5 bases, and 12 bases had no gene match. The CDR3 protein is CASSPGQSWDGNQPQHF. DNA for the CDR3: TGTGCCAGCAGCCCGGGACAGAGCTGGGACGGCAATCAGCCCCAGCATTTT.

J is TRBJ2-7 and V is TRBV6-6; a weak D match, TRBD1 (5 bases). There are 14 residues in the CDR3. Trimming stripped 3 bases from V and 4 bases from J, with 13 bases between. The germline gives CDR1 MNHNY, CDR2 SVGAGI (reference sequence). CDR3 in amino acids: CASSYETALYEQYF. CDR3 nucleotides: TGTGCCAGCAGTTATGAGACAGCTCTTTACGAGCAGTACTTC.

This clone has only one observation. The gene calls are TRBV5-1 and TRBJ2-2; TRBD1 is a possible D gene (6 bases). The CDR3 length is 12 residues. V lost 6 bases, J lost 7 bases, and 10 bases lay in between. Per the germline V gene, CDR1 is SGHRS and CDR2 is YFSETQ. The CDR3 coding sequence is TGCGCCAGCAACAGGGTTGGCGGGGAGCTGTTTTTT. The encoded protein is CASNRVGGELFF.

V and J are TRBV5-4 and TRBJ2-2; a weak D match, TRBD2 (6 bases). CDR3 length: 14 amino acids. V shed 4 bases and J shed 5 bases, with 12 bases lying between them. In germline, CDR1 is SGHNT, CDR2 YYREEE (reference sequence). This CDR3 is CASSPPGGTGELFF. In DNA form, the CDR3 reads TGTGCCAGCAGCCCCCCTGGGGGGACCGGGGAGCTGTTTTTT.

This clone was seen just once. The J gene is TRBJ2-3, the V gene TRBV7-9, with D perhaps TRBD2 (6 bases). Trimming removed 5 bases at V and 4 bases at J, with 22 bases between. Germline values: CDR1 SEHNR, CDR2 FQNEAQ (reference sequence). The CDR3 runs 17 residues. The CDR3 nucleotides are TGTGCCAGCAGCCCCCGACTAAGTGGGGAGGTTTCAGATACGCAGTATTTT. Amino acids: CASSPRLSGEVSDTQYF.

This sequence joins TRBV5-1 and TRBJ2-7, with 10 positions matching TRBD1. V shed 1 base and J 2 bases; nucleotides not matched to a gene: 6. This CDR3 region has 16 residues. Looked up from germline, CDR1 is SGHRS and CDR2 is YFSETQ. CDR3 in DNA: TGCGCCAGCAGCTTGAACGCCGGGACAGGGGCCTACGAGCAGTACTTC. It encodes CASSLNAGTGAYEQYF.

This clone was recorded once. This chain uses TRBV11-2 with TRBJ2-1, with 9 bases matching TRBD1. The CDR3 is made up of 15 amino acids. After removal of 3 bases from V and 5 bases from J, the junction contained 5 bases not matched to a gene. CDR1 is SGHAT, CDR2 FQNNGV, per germline. This CDR3 is CASSFRDRVDNEQFF. CDR3 DNA: TGTGCCAGCAGCTTCCGGGACAGGGTCGACAATGAGCAGTTCTTC.

The rearrangement links TRBV30 to TRBJ2-6; a weak D match, TRBD1 (5 bases). Germline lookup yields CDR1 GTSNPN and CDR2 SVGIG (reference sequence). This CDR3 spans 15 amino acids. V lost 6 bases and J 0 bases, leaving 12 bases between the germline ends. CDR3: CACLSRGSGANVLTF. CDR3 in DNA: TGTGCCTGCCTTTCTAGGGGCTCTGGGGCCAACGTCCTGACTTTC.

The chain carries TRBV5-6 and TRBJ1-1, with a tentative D call TRBD1 (6 bases). The CDR3 covers 13 residues. Per the germline V gene, CDR1 is SGHDT and CDR2 is YYEEEE. V was pared by 1 base and J by 4 bases, with 8 bases between. The CDR3 bases are TGTGCCAGCAGCTTGAGGGGGGGCACTGAAGCTTTCTTT. Translation: CASSLRGGTEAFF. Looking up the rest from reference TRBV5-6 and TRBJ1-1 gives the full variable domain: DAGVTQSPTHLIKTRGQQVTLRCSPKSGHDTVSWYQQALGQGPQFIFQYYEEEERQRGNFPDRFSGHQFPNYSSELNVNALLLGDSALYLCASSLRGGTEAFFGQGTRLTVV.

This sequence joins TRBV19 and TRBJ2-6; D perhaps matches TRBD1 (6 bases). The CDR3 length is 20 residues. Trimming pared 3 bases from V and 0 bases from J, leaving 21 bases between. CDR1 and CDR2 from the germline V gene are LNHDA and SQIVND (reference sequence). The CDR3 protein is CASSIKLRGNLGSGANVLTF. Written as DNA, the CDR3 is TGTGCCAGTAGTATTAAATTGAGGGGGAATCTGGGCTCTGGGGCCAACGTCCTGACTTTC.

This rearrangement joins TRBV15 to TRBJ1-5; TRBD1 aligns across 9 bases. With 0 bases clipped from V and 6 bases from J, the junction kept 3 bases outside the gene matches. Germline lookup yields CDR1 LNHNV and CDR2 YYDKDF (reference sequence). The CDR3 is made up of 15 amino acids. In DNA, the CDR3 is TGTGCCACCAGCAGAGATCCGACAGGGGGTCAGCCCCAGCATTTT. It encodes CATSRDPTGGQPQHF.

The rearrangement links TRBV20-1 to TRBJ1-1, with 7 bases identical to TRBD1. In germline, CDR1 is DFQATT, CDR2 SNEGSKA (reference sequence). The CDR3 is 12 amino acids. V dropped 3 bases and J dropped 5; count of bases not matched to a gene: 3. DNA of the CDR3: TGCAGTGCTAGTCCAGGGGGGACTGAAGCTTTCTTT. Residues: CSASPGGTEAFF.

This clone showed up just a few times. The genes are TRBV30 and TRBJ2-7; D perhaps matches TRBD1 (6 bases). V was pared by 0 bases and J by 2 bases, with 23 bases between. CDR1 GTSNPN and CDR2 SVGIG come from the germline V gene (reference sequence). This CDR3 contains 18 residues. The CDR3: CAWSVTRGRAPCPYEQYF. The CDR3 region has the DNA TGTGCCTGGAGTGTAACCAGGGGAAGGGCCCCCTGTCCCTACGAGCAGTACTTC.

The CDR3: CASSLDSRGRIRSYEQYF. The CDR3 DNA is TGTGCCAGCAGCTTAGATTCCAGGGGGAGAATCCGCTCCTACGAGCAGTACTTC. J is TRBJ2-7 and V is TRBV7-9; 7 nucleotides match TRBD1. The CDR3 contains 18 residues. V shed 1 base, J shed 0 bases, and the junction held 12 bases outside the gene matches. Per germline, CDR1 SEHNR and CDR2 FQNEAQ (reference sequence). The variable domain in full, with the rest retrieved from reference TRBV7-9 and TRBJ2-7, is DTGVSQNPRHKITKRGQNVTFRCDPISEHNRLYWYRQTLGQGPEFLTYFQNEAQLEKSRLLSDRFSAERPKGSFSTLEIQRTEQGDSAMYLCASSLDSRGRIRSYEQYFGPGTRLTVT.

This clone has just one count. The rearrangement links TRBV28 to TRBJ2-7, with 10 bases fitting TRBD2. CDR1 and CDR2 (germline): MDHEN, SYDVKM. V was pared by 4 bases and J by 2 bases, with 2 bases of the junction left unmatched. The CDR3 consists of 14 residues. The CDR3 region has the DNA TGTGCCAGCAGTTGGACTAGCGGTACCTACGAGCAGTACTTC. This translates into CASSWTSGTYEQYF.